The 32 T cell receptor beta chains presented below share a single source sample, sequenced in a study of T cells after yellow fever vaccination. TCRdb re-analysed the 5' RACE reads in MiXCR, keeping a single row per CDR3 protein. The data show almost 600,000 distinct CDR3 sequences, with 13% seen just once and around 15% held by the top ten. The sample in question was PBMCs, obtained on the day of the yellow fever booster vaccination. Source of these receptors: a man aged 25-40 years who received the YFV17D yellow fever vaccine.

In its sample, this clonotype was seen many times. The chain carries TRBV29-1 and TRBJ2-7; D is possibly TRBD2 (6 bases). V was pared by 4 bases and J by 0 bases, with 13 bases between. CDR3 length: 14 amino acids. Germline V gene sequence: CDR1 SQVTM, CDR2 ANQGSEA. CDR3 nucleotide sequence: TGCAGCGTTGGAGGGAGGTTCAGCTCCTACGAGCAGTACTTC. Translated: CSVGGRFSSYEQYF.

The chain joins TRBV30 to TRBJ2-6; D is possibly TRBD1 or TRBD2 (6 bases each). From germline, CDR1 is GTSNPN and CDR2 SVGIG (reference sequence). Trimming pared 2 bases from V and 0 bases from J, leaving 11 bases between. This CDR3 comprises 16 residues. The CDR3 spells CAWSSGDFSGANVLTF. DNA of the CDR3: TGTGCCTGGAGTTCAGGGGACTTCTCTGGGGCCAACGTCCTGACTTTC.

The gene calls are TRBV5-1 and TRBJ2-1, with D perhaps TRBD2 (6 bases). CDR1 is SGHRS, CDR2 YFSETQ, per germline. V lost 0 bases and J 4 bases, leaving 17 bases between the germline ends. The CDR3 has 17 residues. In nucleotides, the CDR3 is TGCGCCAGCAGCTTGGGTGACGGGGGTTGGTTATACAATGAGCAGTTCTTC. It yields the protein CASSLGDGGWLYNEQFF.

A few counts support this clonotype. The chain carries TRBV29-1 and TRBJ2-1, with no clear D. Germline CDR1 SQVTM, CDR2 ANQGSEA. The CDR3 has 12 residues. The V gene lost 5 bases and the J gene lost 10 bases, with 15 bases spanning the gap. Here the CDR3 DNA reads TGCAGCGTTTACTTAGGGTTAGGAGAGCAGTTCTTC. It specifies CSVYLGLGEQFF.

This clonotype showed up just a few times. The V gene is TRBV24-1, the J gene TRBJ2-1; 9 nucleotides line up with TRBD1. With 4 bases clipped from V and 6 bases from J, the junction kept 6 bases outside the gene matches. Germline V gives CDR1 KGHDR, CDR2 SFDVKD. The CDR3 covers 15 residues. As DNA, the CDR3 is TGTGCCACCAGTGACGCGACAGGGGGATTCAATGAGCAGTTCTTC. Protein product: CATSDATGGFNEQFF.

This clonotype was recorded a few times. The V call is TRBV20-1, the J call TRBJ2-7, with 10 positions matching TRBD2. Germline assignment: CDR1 DFQATT and CDR2 SNEGSKA (reference sequence). The CDR3 contains 16 residues. V lost 1 base, J lost 2 bases, and 8 bases stayed unmatched. The CDR3 spells CSARGTSGPHPYEQYF. The CDR3 DNA is TGCAGTGCTAGAGGGACTAGCGGTCCCCACCCCTACGAGCAGTACTTC.

This clonotype was seen ten or more times. The rearrangement joins TRBV12-3 or TRBV12-4 to TRBJ1-1, with D unresolved. Trimming took 6 bases from V and 6 from J, leaving 14 bases between them. This CDR3 comprises 13 residues. The CDR3 DNA is TGTGCCAGCAGCCCTGTGGGCTCCTCTGAAGCTTTCTTT. This sequence encodes CASSPVGSSEAFF.

V is TRBV10-3 and J is TRBJ2-3; TRBD1 is a possible D gene (5 bases). CDR1 ENHRY and CDR2 SYGVKD come from the germline V gene. V was shortened by 6 bases and J by 5 bases, with 12 bases between the two germline ends. The CDR3 extends over 13 amino acids. The DNA for the CDR3 is TGTGCCATCAGGGATGGACACGAAGATACGCAGTATTTT. Amino acid sequence: CAIRDGHEDTQYF.

V and J are TRBV24-1 and TRBJ2-1, with 11 bases fitting TRBD2. This CDR3 has 14 amino acids. Per germline, CDR1 KGHDR and CDR2 SFDVKD. Trimming took 8 bases from V and 9 from J; bases not matched to a gene: 8. DNA for the CDR3: TGTGCCACCACTCAACTAGCGGGAGCCTCTGAGCAGTTCTTC. Translated, it gives CATTQLAGASEQFF.

The table lists this clonotype with a few counts. The chain combines TRBV29-1 with TRBJ2-7; possible D gene TRBD1, 5 bases. Trimming pared 8 bases from V and 5 bases from J, leaving 22 bases between. The CDR3 loop spans 14 amino acids. The germline V gene has CDR1 SQVTM and CDR2 ANQGSEA. CDR3 sequence reads: CSFSQDTFNNEQYF. As DNA, the CDR3 is TGCAGCTTCTCGCAGGACACATTTAACAACGAGCAGTACTTC.

The rearrangement uses TRBV7-6 and TRBJ2-3; a possible D gene is TRBD2 (6 bases). The CDR3 covers 14 residues. Germline loops: CDR1 SGHVS, CDR2 FNYEAQ. V lost 5 bases to trimming and J lost 6 bases, with 15 bases between them. This CDR3 reads CASSMGGLRDTQYF. The CDR3 DNA is TGTGCCAGCAGCATGGGGGGATTGCGGGATACGCAGTATTTT.

CDR3 sequence reads: CASSHSAASRVETQYF. The CDR3 bases are TGTGCCAGCAGCCATTCGGCGGCTAGCAGAGTGGAGACCCAGTACTTC. V gene TRBV3-1 combines with J gene TRBJ2-5; possibly TRBD2 for D (5 bases). CDR1 LGHDT and CDR2 YNNKEL come from the germline V gene (reference sequence). The CDR3 runs to 16 residues. Deletions cut 3 bases from V and 5 bases from J, with 19 bases between.

The chain is built from TRBV20-1 and TRBJ2-1; TRBD2 matches at 7 bases. This CDR3 has 14 residues. V was clipped by 5 bases and J by 4 bases; unmatched bases: 8. Looked up from germline, CDR1 is DFQATT and CDR2 is SNEGSKA (reference sequence). In DNA form, the CDR3 reads TGCAGTGCTCTACTAGCGCCGTCGTACAATGAGCAGTTCTTC. Protein: CSALLAPSYNEQFF.

The chain recombines TRBV5-1 with TRBJ2-7; a possible D gene is TRBD1 (6 bases). V was trimmed by 1 base and J by 2 bases, leaving 10 bases between them. Per the germline V gene, CDR1 is SGHRS and CDR2 is YFSETQ. The CDR3 consists of 14 residues. CDR3 protein: CASSLQQGAYEQYF. The CDR3, as DNA: TGCGCCAGCAGCTTGCAACAGGGTGCCTACGAGCAGTACTTC.

The V call is TRBV12-3 or TRBV12-4, the J call TRBJ2-1, with 7 bases matching TRBD1. This CDR3 has 14 residues. With 7 bases clipped from V and 5 bases from J, the junction kept 8 bases outside the gene matches. The CDR3 sequence is CASKDDRAHNEQFF. CDR3 bases: TGTGCCAGCAAGGATGACAGGGCCCACAATGAGCAGTTCTTC.

The V call is TRBV6-1, the J call TRBJ1-2, with TRBD1 matching over 7 bases. CDR1 is MNHNS, CDR2 SASEGT, per germline. CDR3 length: 15 residues. The junction had 9 bases not matched to a gene; V was cut back by 1 base and J by 7 bases. The DNA of the CDR3 is TGTGCCAGCAGTGAAGGCGGGACAGTTCGATCTGGCTACACCTTC. Amino acids: CASSEGGTVRSGYTF.

This clonotype was seen more than once but under ten times. The gene calls are TRBV5-4 and TRBJ2-3, with 8 positions matching TRBD2. The CDR3 is made up of 15 amino acids. The junction had 5 bases not matched to a gene; V was cut back by 4 bases and J by 1 base. Germline CDR1 reads SGHNT; CDR2 reads YYREEE (reference sequence). The CDR3 DNA reads as TGTGCCAGCAGCGGGACTAGTCTGGGCACAGATACGCAGTATTTT. The encoded protein is CASSGTSLGTDTQYF. The entire variable domain, with the rest obtained from reference TRBV5-4 and TRBJ2-3, is as follows: ETGVTQSPTHLIKTRGQQVTLRCSSQSGHNTVSWYQQALGQGPQFIFQYYREEENGRGNFPPRFSGLQFPNYSSELNVNALELDDSALYLCASSGTSLGTDTQYFGPGTRLTVL.

This sequence joins TRBV19 and TRBJ2-2; D call uncertain. This CDR3 region has 15 residues. Trimming shortened V by 5 bases and J by 1 base, and 11 bases separated the two germline ends. Germline CDR1 is LNHDA and CDR2 is SQIVND (reference sequence). DNA for the CDR3: TGTGCCAGTAGTCCCAATAGACTGAACACCGGGGAGCTGTTTTTT. Translated: CASSPNRLNTGELFF.

This clonotype was observed a handful of times. This rearrangement joins TRBV12-3 or TRBV12-4 to TRBJ2-1, with TRBD2 matching 12 bases. The junction had 8 bases not matched to a gene; V was cut back by 8 bases and J by 9 bases. The CDR3 sequence is 14 residues long. The CDR3 protein is CASSSSGRASEQFF. The DNA of the CDR3 is TGTGCCAGCTCGTCTAGCGGGAGGGCGAGTGAGCAGTTCTTC.

The gene calls are TRBV5-1 and TRBJ1-6, with 8 nucleotides matching TRBD1. V was clipped by 4 bases and J by 8 bases; unmatched bases: 8. The CDR3 runs to 15 residues. The germline CDR1 and CDR2 sequences are SGHRS and YFSETQ. In nucleotides, the CDR3 is TGCGCCAGCAGCCCGACAGGGGAGAATTATTCACCCCTCCACTTT. This encodes CASSPTGENYSPLHF. The full variable domain, with the rest looked up from reference TRBV5-1 and TRBJ1-6, is KAGVTQTPRYLIKTRGQQVTLSCSPISGHRSVSWYQQTPGQGLQFLFEYFSETQRNKGNFPGRFSGRQFSNSRSEMNVSTLELGDSALYLCASSPTGENYSPLHFGNGTRLTVT.

This chain joins TRBV20-1 and TRBJ2-1; D might be TRBD1 or TRBD2, each matching 5 bases. Trimming left V 3 bases short and J 2 bases short, with 14 bases between. CDR1 is DFQATT and CDR2 is SNEGSKA in the germline V gene (reference sequence). This CDR3 is built from 15 residues. The CDR3 DNA follows: TGCAGTGCTAGCTCTATCCGGGACCCCTACAATGAGCAGTTCTTC. Translation gives CSASSIRDPYNEQFF.

V gene TRBV14 combines with J gene TRBJ1-5, with D unclear. This CDR3 has 18 amino acids. CDR1 SGHDN and CDR2 FVKESK come from the germline V gene. V lost 1 base, J lost 1 base, and 17 bases lay in between. The CDR3 protein is CASSQGYSVEKSNQPQHF. In DNA form, the CDR3 reads TGTGCCAGCAGCCAAGGCTATTCGGTGGAGAAAAGCAATCAGCCCCAGCATTTT.

This clonotype was observed a few times. The chain carries TRBV20-1 and TRBJ2-7; tentatively, D is TRBD2 (5 bases). V lost 3 bases, J lost 2 bases, and 14 bases lay in between. CDR3 length: 14 amino acids. Germline values: CDR1 DFQATT, CDR2 SNEGSKA (reference sequence). As DNA, the CDR3 is TGCAGTGCTAGGAAGTGGGAGTCCACCTACGAGCAGTACTTC. Amino acid sequence: CSARKWESTYEQYF.

This clonotype was counted a few times. The chain employs TRBV27 and TRBJ2-7, with TRBD1 matching over 9 bases. Germline V gene sequence: CDR1 MNHEY, CDR2 SMNVEV (reference sequence). This CDR3 spans 14 amino acids. V dropped 5 bases and J dropped 6; count of bases not matched to a gene: 8. This CDR3 reads CASSRTGVGREQYF. As DNA, the CDR3 is TGTGCCAGCAGTCGGACAGGGGTGGGACGCGAGCAGTACTTC.

This clonotype was seen only a few times. The rearrangement links TRBV11-3 to TRBJ1-5, with D possibly TRBD1 on 5 matching bases. The germline gives CDR1 SGHNT, CDR2 YENEEA. The CDR3 is 16 residues long. The ends were cut back, 0 bases at V and 8 bases at J, with 17 bases in the middle. The CDR3, as DNA: TGTGCCAGCAGCTTAGATGGGCCCAGCCAGGGTGAGCCCCAGCATTTT. It yields the protein CASSLDGPSQGEPQHF. Filled out from reference TRBV11-3 and TRBJ1-5, the complete variable domain reads EAGVVQSPRYKIIEKKQPVAFWCNPISGHNTLYWYLQNLGQGPELLIRYENEEAVDDSQLPKDRFSAERLKGVDSTLKIQPAELGDSAVYLCASSLDGPSQGEPQHFGDGTRLSIL.

This sequence joins TRBV11-2 and TRBJ2-7, with TRBD2 identical over 14 bases. The length of the CDR3 is 16 residues. Germline V gene sequence: CDR1 SGHAT, CDR2 FQNNGV. J gave up 2 bases and V 5 bases, and 5 bases lay outside the gene matches. The CDR3 region is CASSRLAGGGPYEQYF. In nucleotides, the CDR3 is TGTGCCAGCAGCAGACTAGCGGGAGGGGGACCCTACGAGCAGTACTTC.

This clonotype was detected a few times. V is TRBV4-3 and J is TRBJ2-1; D not resolved. Trimming took off 0 bases at V and 4 bases at J, with 10 bases between the two ends. CDR1 and CDR2 from the germline V gene are LGHNA and YSLEER. This CDR3 has 15 residues. The CDR3 here is CASSQDLAQYNEQFF. The CDR3, as DNA: TGCGCCAGCAGCCAAGATTTGGCACAGTACAATGAGCAGTTCTTC.

The V and J genes are TRBV20-1 and TRBJ1-4, with 9 bases fitting TRBD1. The germline CDR1 and CDR2 sequences are DFQATT and SNEGSKA (reference sequence). V was pared by 5 bases and J by 6 bases, with 7 bases of the junction left unmatched. The CDR3 totals 14 residues. In nucleotides, the CDR3 is TGCAGTGCTGAAACCGGGACAGGGTATGAAAAACTGTTTTTT. Translation gives CSAETGTGYEKLFF.

The DNA for the CDR3 is TGTGCCATCAGTGAGTCGGGCCAAGAAAGTCACCAGTACTTC. Protein sequence: CAISESGQESHQYF. The genes are TRBV10-3 and TRBJ2-7, with D hard to call. Trimming removed 0 bases from V and 10 bases from J, with 16 bases in between. The germline CDR1 and CDR2 sequences are ENHRY and SYGVKD. The CDR3 extends over 14 amino acids.

This clonotype has more than one count but fewer than ten. CDR3 amino acids: CASSQGVDSGANVLTF. CDR3 sequence (DNA): TGCGCCAGCAGCCAAGGGGTGGACTCTGGGGCCAACGTCCTGACTTTC. The rearrangement uses TRBV4-3 and TRBJ2-6; D remains ambiguous. CDR3 length: 16 amino acids. Trimming removed 1 base at V and 0 bases at J, with 7 bases between. Germline V gene sequence: CDR1 LGHNA, CDR2 YSLEER.

The rearrangement uses TRBV7-9 and TRBJ2-3; D is uncertain. The CDR3 consists of 17 residues. With 6 bases removed from V and 5 bases from J, the gap between germline ends came to 24 bases. Germline CDR1 SEHNR, CDR2 FQNEAQ (reference sequence). The chain's CDR3 is CASSSPNSVYLGDTQYF. In nucleotides, the CDR3 is TGTGCCAGCAGTTCTCCAAATTCAGTGTACCTCGGAGATACGCAGTATTTT.

This chain joins TRBV6-5 and TRBJ2-3, with D uncertain. This CDR3 spans 11 amino acids. V dropped 2 bases and J dropped 4 bases, with 1 base sitting between them. Germline-derived CDR1 and CDR2 are MNHEY and SVGAGI. The CDR3 DNA reads as TGTGCCAGCAGTTACGCAGATACGCAGTATTTT. This gives the protein CASSYADTQYF.